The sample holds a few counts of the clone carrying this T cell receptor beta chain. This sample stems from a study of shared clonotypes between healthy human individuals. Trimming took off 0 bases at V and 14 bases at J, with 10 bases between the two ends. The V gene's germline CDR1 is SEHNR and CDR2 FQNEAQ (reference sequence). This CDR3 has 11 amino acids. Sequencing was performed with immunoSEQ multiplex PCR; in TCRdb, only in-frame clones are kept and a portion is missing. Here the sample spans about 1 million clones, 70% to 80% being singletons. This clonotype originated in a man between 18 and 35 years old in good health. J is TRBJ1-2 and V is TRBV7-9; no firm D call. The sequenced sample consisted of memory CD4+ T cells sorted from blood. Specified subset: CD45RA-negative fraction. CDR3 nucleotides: TGTGCCAGCAGCTTAGCGGTAGGGTGGACCTTC. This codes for CASSLAVGWTF.